The 25 T cell receptor beta chains listed next were all sequenced from one sample in a study of blood T cells in healthy people across ages. A second 7 to 11 cycle PCR used barcoded and J-beta primers. TCRdb itself ran the 5' RACE reads through MiXCR, one entry per CDR3 protein. The repertoire has about 1.1 million distinct CDR3 sequences, around two fifths of them found once; the top ten carry over 10%. Sequencing input: blood. The receptors were gathered from a man younger than 30 in good health.

This clonotype was seen a handful of times. The V and J genes are TRBV12-3 or TRBV12-4 and TRBJ2-1; 7 nucleotides align to TRBD2. Unmatched junction bases numbered 4, after V lost 8 bases and J lost 6 bases. This CDR3 contains 12 residues. CDR3 nucleotide sequence: TGTGCCAGCGGGACTACAGGCAATGAGCAGTTCTTC. It is translated as CASGTTGNEQFF.

The chain couples TRBV10-3 to TRBJ1-1; D might be TRBD1 (5 bases). Germline CDR1 ENHRY, CDR2 SYGVKD. The CDR3 totals 14 residues. V gave up 3 bases and J gave up 1 base, with 9 bases separating them. The CDR3, as DNA: TGTGCCATCAGTGAAGGGGTTGCGAACACTGAAGCTTTCTTT. It codes for CAISEGVANTEAFF.

There are a few counts of this clonotype. The gene calls are TRBV21-1 and TRBJ1-2. TRBV21-1 is a recognized pseudogene. The CDR3 extends over 17 amino acids. The CDR3 nucleotides are TGTGCCAGCAGCAAGTGGACCGAACCAGCATCTAACTATGGCTACACCTTC. This sequence encodes CASSKWTEPASNYGYTF.

Only a few counts were recorded for this clonotype. This chain joins TRBV20-1 and TRBJ2-7; D is perhaps TRBD1 (5 bases). Germline CDR1 is DFQATT and CDR2 is SNEGSKA (reference sequence). There are 14 residues in the CDR3. V lost 0 bases, J lost 7 bases, and 16 bases lay in between. This chain's CDR3 is CSARDRKGINEQYF. The CDR3 region has the DNA TGCAGTGCTAGAGATAGGAAGGGGATCAATGAGCAGTACTTC.

The chain has TRBV5-1 and TRBJ2-6; D possibly matches TRBD1 or TRBD2 (5 bases each). V was cut by 2 bases and J by 2 bases, with 8 bases left in between. Germline V gene lookup returns CDR1 SGHRS and CDR2 YFSETQ. The CDR3 totals 15 residues. CDR3 region: CASSLRDPGANVLTF. In DNA form, the CDR3 reads TGCGCCAGCAGCTTACGGGACCCTGGGGCCAACGTCCTGACTTTC.

This clonotype has just a few counts. The CDR3 spells CATQGTGWADTQYF. The CDR3 region has the DNA TGTGCCACTCAGGGAACAGGGTGGGCAGATACGCAGTATTTT. The rearrangement links TRBV10-3 to TRBJ2-3, with a weak D call TRBD1 (6 bases). Trimming took 10 bases from V and 4 from J, leaving 18 bases between them. CDR1 ENHRY and CDR2 SYGVKD come from the germline V gene. There are 14 residues in the CDR3.

The rearrangement uses TRBV20-1 and TRBJ1-5; no firm D call. V shed 0 bases and J shed 4 bases, with 13 bases lying between them. The length of the CDR3 is 15 residues. Germline assignment: CDR1 DFQATT and CDR2 SNEGSKA (reference sequence). This CDR3 reads CSARDLSSLNQPQHF. DNA of the CDR3: TGCAGTGCTAGAGATCTTTCGAGCTTAAATCAGCCCCAGCATTTT.

The genes are TRBV5-1 and TRBJ2-7; TRBD1 agrees at 9 bases. J was trimmed by 3 bases and V by 3 bases; bases with no gene match: 4. This CDR3 has 14 amino acids. Germline values: CDR1 SGHRS, CDR2 YFSETQ. The CDR3 bases are TGCGCCAGCAGCTGGGACAGGGACCGCTACGAGCAGTACTTC. As protein: CASSWDRDRYEQYF.

This clonotype was detected only a few times. This chain joins TRBV7-2 and TRBJ2-3, with D uncertain. Trimming pared 5 bases from V and 3 bases from J, leaving 15 bases between. In germline, CDR1 is SGHTA, CDR2 FQGNSA. The CDR3 covers 15 residues. The CDR3 loop is CASSPPPQRTDTQYF. The CDR3 DNA follows: TGTGCCAGCAGCCCCCCCCCCCAGAGAACAGATACGCAGTATTTT.

This clonotype was recorded many times. The chain combines TRBV7-8 with TRBJ1-2, with 8 bases that match TRBD1. V gave up 3 bases and J gave up 3 bases; unmatched junction bases: 6. Germline V gives CDR1 SGHVS, CDR2 FQNEAQ. This CDR3 has 15 residues. CDR3 amino acids: CASSFLQGGDYGYTF. As DNA, the CDR3 is TGTGCCAGCAGCTTCCTACAGGGGGGTGACTATGGCTACACCTTC.

This clonotype was observed once. J is TRBJ1-1 and V is TRBV7-9; D gene unclear. There are 14 residues in the CDR3. Trimming left V 6 bases short and J 1 base short, with 12 bases between. Germline-derived CDR1 and CDR2 are SEHNR and FQNEAQ (reference sequence). The CDR3 is CASSTSHPNTEAFF. CDR3 nucleotides: TGTGCCAGCAGTACTAGCCACCCGAACACTGAAGCTTTCTTT.

The genes are TRBV11-2 and TRBJ2-7, with D unclear. With 0 bases removed from V and 7 bases from J, the gap between germline ends came to 16 bases. Germline V gene sequence: CDR1 SGHAT, CDR2 FQNNGV. The CDR3 runs to 15 residues. CDR3: CASSLDGKQSNEQYF. In DNA form, the CDR3 reads TGTGCCAGCAGCTTAGATGGAAAACAGAGTAATGAGCAGTACTTC.

This clonotype was seen more than once but under ten times. The chain combines TRBV11-2 with TRBJ1-6; possibly TRBD1 for D (5 bases). V lost 0 bases, J lost 10 bases, and 16 bases lay in between. Germline V gene lookup returns CDR1 SGHAT and CDR2 FQNNGV. This CDR3 is 16 amino acids long. DNA of the CDR3: TGTGCCAGCAGCTTAGATCAGATCACAGGTGGCTCACCCCTCCACTTT. It specifies CASSLDQITGGSPLHF.

This clonotype has at least ten counts. V and J are TRBV7-2 and TRBJ2-3; no reliable D call. Deletions cut 0 bases from V and 7 bases from J, with 8 bases between. Germline values: CDR1 SGHTA, CDR2 FQGNSA. The CDR3 sequence is 13 residues long. CDR3 protein: CASSLAIRNTQYF. Here the CDR3 DNA reads TGTGCCAGCAGCTTAGCGATCCGGAATACGCAGTATTTT.

The rearrangement uses TRBV20-1 and TRBJ1-5, with 8 bases that match TRBD1. Per germline, CDR1 DFQATT and CDR2 SNEGSKA (reference sequence). Trimming at V came to 3 bases and at J to 4 bases, leaving 5 bases not matched to a gene. The CDR3 length is 14 residues. CDR3 in DNA: TGCAGTGCTAGCACAGGGGGGAAAAATCAGCCCCAGCATTTT. It translates to CSASTGGKNQPQHF.

This chain uses TRBV4-3 with TRBJ2-3; D is uncertain. This CDR3 has 14 amino acids. Per germline, CDR1 LGHNA and CDR2 YSLEER. The V and J ends lost 5 bases and 4 bases respectively, with 13 bases between them. The CDR3, as DNA: TGCGCCAGCAGCGCCCAAATGTGGTCAGATACGCAGTATTTT. Protein sequence: CASSAQMWSDTQYF.

This rearrangement joins TRBV29-1 to TRBJ1-5; D possibly corresponds to TRBD1 (6 bases). Germline loops: CDR1 SQVTM, CDR2 ANQGSEA. The CDR3 length is 16 residues. The V end lost 5 bases, the J end lost 5 bases, and 22 bases lay between the germline ends. The CDR3 nucleotides are TGCAGCGTTACTACAGGGAAATGGGGTGTCGATCAGCCCCAGCATTTT. It yields the protein CSVTTGKWGVDQPQHF.

This chain connects TRBV12-3 or TRBV12-4 to TRBJ1-2; D not resolved. The CDR3 has 13 residues. Trimming removed 4 bases at V and 4 bases at J, with 10 bases between. CDR3 sequence: CASSCKVTYGYTF. The CDR3 DNA follows: TGTGCCAGCAGTTGCAAGGTGACCTATGGCTACACCTTC.

This clonotype turned up a few times. In DNA, the CDR3 is TGTGCCAGCAGCTTAGGGTTACTAGGACCCTACAATGAGCAGTTCTTC. It is translated as CASSLGLLGPYNEQFF. V gene TRBV7-6 combines with J gene TRBJ2-1; TRBD2 might be the D (5 bases). This CDR3 has 16 amino acids. Germline CDR1 SGHVS, CDR2 FNYEAQ. V was pared by 1 base and J by 2 bases, with 12 bases between.

The chain is built from TRBV21-1 and TRBJ2-7; TRBD2 is taken as the D call from the table, unchecked against the DNA. TRBV21-1 is a documented pseudogene. There are 16 residues in the CDR3. The CDR3 region has the DNA TGTGCCAGCAGCAGGGGAGGGACACTTACTATCGACGAGCAGTACTTC. It specifies CASSRGGTLTIDEQYF.

The CDR3 loop is CSATAQDRPTNYGYTF. The CDR3, as DNA: TGCAGTGCTACAGCCCAGGACAGACCCACTAACTATGGCTACACCTTC. V gene TRBV20-1 combines with J gene TRBJ1-2, with a weak D call TRBD1 (6 bases). This CDR3 is built from 16 residues. The germline CDR1 and CDR2 sequences are DFQATT and SNEGSKA (reference sequence). The ends were cut back, 4 bases at V and 0 bases at J, with 18 bases in the middle.

The genes are TRBV27 and TRBJ2-7; no clear D. Germline values: CDR1 MNHEY, CDR2 SMNVEV (reference sequence). Trimming removed 0 bases from V and 4 bases from J, with 7 bases in between. The CDR3 runs 13 residues. The DNA for the CDR3 is TGTGCCAGCAGTTTATCGATAGGGTACGAGCAGTACTTC. Translated, it gives CASSLSIGYEQYF.

This clonotype was seen a handful of times. The chain carries TRBV24-1 and TRBJ1-5; D perhaps matches TRBD1 (6 bases). With 3 bases removed from V and 1 base from J, the gap between germline ends came to 15 bases. Germline lookup yields CDR1 KGHDR and CDR2 SFDVKD. CDR3 size: 17 residues. CDR3 DNA sequence: TGTGCCACCAGTGATAGCGGCAGGGGAAGGAGCAATCAGCCCCAGCATTTT. This translates into CATSDSGRGRSNQPQHF.

The chain links TRBV20-1 to TRBJ2-3, with 13 bases that match TRBD2. The CDR3 is 16 residues long. Germline loops: CDR1 DFQATT, CDR2 SNEGSKA (reference sequence). After removal of 4 bases from V and 2 bases from J, the junction contained 6 bases not matched to a gene. CDR3 in DNA: TGCAGTGCTACTAGCGGGACTAGCGGGATCACAGATACGCAGTATTTT. This gives the protein CSATSGTSGITDTQYF.

Here the CDR3 DNA reads TGTGCCAGCAGCTTATACGGTGCGGGGGGCCACCGGGATACGCAGTATTTT. It yields the protein CASSLYGAGGHRDTQYF. The gene calls are TRBV7-9 and TRBJ2-3; 8 bases line up with TRBD2. Losses at the gene ends were 2 bases for V and 6 bases for J; bases not matched to a gene: 13. The CDR3 has 17 amino acids. CDR1 is SEHNR and CDR2 is FQNEAQ in the germline V gene (reference sequence).